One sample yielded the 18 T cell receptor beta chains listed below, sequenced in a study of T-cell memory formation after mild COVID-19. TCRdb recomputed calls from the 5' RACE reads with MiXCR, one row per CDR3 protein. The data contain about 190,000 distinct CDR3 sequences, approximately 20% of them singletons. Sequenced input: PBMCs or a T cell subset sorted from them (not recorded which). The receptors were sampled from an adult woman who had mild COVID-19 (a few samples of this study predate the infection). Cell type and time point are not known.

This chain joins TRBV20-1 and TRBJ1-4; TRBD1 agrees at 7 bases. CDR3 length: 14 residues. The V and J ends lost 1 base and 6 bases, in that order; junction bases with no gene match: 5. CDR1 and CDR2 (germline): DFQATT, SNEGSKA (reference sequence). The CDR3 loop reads CSARAMGQYEKLFF. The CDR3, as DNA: TGCAGTGCTAGAGCCATGGGACAGTATGAAAAACTGTTTTTT.

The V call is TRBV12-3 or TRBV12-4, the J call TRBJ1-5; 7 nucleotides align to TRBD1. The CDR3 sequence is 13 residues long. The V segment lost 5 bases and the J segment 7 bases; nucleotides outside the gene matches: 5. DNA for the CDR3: TGTGCCAGCAGTCGACAGGGCGGGCAGCCCCAGCATTTT. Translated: CASSRQGGQPQHF.

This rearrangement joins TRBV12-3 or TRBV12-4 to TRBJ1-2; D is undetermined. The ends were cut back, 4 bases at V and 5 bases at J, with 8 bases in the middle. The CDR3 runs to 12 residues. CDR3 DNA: TGTGCCAGCAGTTCCACGGAATATGGCTACACCTTC. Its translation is CASSSTEYGYTF.

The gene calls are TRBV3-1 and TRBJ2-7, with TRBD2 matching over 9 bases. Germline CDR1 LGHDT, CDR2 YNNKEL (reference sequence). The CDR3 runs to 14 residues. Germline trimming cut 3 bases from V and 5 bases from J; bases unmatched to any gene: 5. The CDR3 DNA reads TGTGCCAGCAGCCATGCGGGAGGGGGAGACGAGCAGTACTTC. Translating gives CASSHAGGGDEQYF.

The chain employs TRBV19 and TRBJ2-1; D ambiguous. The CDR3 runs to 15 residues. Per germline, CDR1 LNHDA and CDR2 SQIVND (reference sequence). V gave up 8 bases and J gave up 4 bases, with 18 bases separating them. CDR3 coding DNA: TGTGCCAGTCGCGTAGTAGGGTTGGGTTACAATGAGCAGTTCTTC. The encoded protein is CASRVVGLGYNEQFF.

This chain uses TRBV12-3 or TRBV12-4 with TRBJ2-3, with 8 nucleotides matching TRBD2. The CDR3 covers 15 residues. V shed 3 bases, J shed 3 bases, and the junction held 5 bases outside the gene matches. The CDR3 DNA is TGTGCCAGCAGTTTTTCTCAGCGGGGGACAGATACGCAGTATTTT. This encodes CASSFSQRGTDTQYF.

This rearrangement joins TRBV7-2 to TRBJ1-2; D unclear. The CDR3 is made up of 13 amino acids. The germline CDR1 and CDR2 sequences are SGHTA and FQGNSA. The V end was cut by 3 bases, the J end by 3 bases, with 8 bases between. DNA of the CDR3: TGTGCCAGCAGCTTGGCGGTTGACTATGGCTACACCTTC. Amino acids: CASSLAVDYGYTF.

In nucleotides, the CDR3 is TGTGCCAGCAGTGTAGGCCAGGGCGCCAATCAGCCCCAGCATTTT. Protein product: CASSVGQGANQPQHF. The chain joins TRBV2 to TRBJ1-5; D may be TRBD1 (5 bases). This CDR3 contains 15 residues. V was pared by 4 bases and J by 3 bases, with 13 bases between. Germline assignment: CDR1 SNHLY and CDR2 FYNNEI.

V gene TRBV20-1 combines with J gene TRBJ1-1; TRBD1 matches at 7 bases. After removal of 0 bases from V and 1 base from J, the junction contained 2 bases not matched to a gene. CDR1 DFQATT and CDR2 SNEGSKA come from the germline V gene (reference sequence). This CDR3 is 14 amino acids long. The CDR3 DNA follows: TGCAGTGCTAGAGACTGGACAGGGAACACTGAAGCTTTCTTT. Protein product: CSARDWTGNTEAFF.

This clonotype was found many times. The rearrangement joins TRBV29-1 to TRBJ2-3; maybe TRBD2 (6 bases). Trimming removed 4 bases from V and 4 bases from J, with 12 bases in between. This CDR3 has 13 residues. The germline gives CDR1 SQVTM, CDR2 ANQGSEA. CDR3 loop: CSVGKGGADTQYF. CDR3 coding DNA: TGCAGCGTTGGAAAAGGAGGGGCAGATACGCAGTATTTT.

The DNA for the CDR3 is TGTGCCAGCAGTTTAGTAATGGGGCGAGGCTACACCTTC. Translation: CASSLVMGRGYTF. The chain uses TRBV12-3 or TRBV12-4 and TRBJ1-2, with a possible D match to TRBD1 (5 bases). Trimming took 1 base from V and 8 from J, leaving 11 bases between them. CDR3 length: 13 amino acids.

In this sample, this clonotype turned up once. The CDR3 sequence is CASSKSGPSYEQYF. The CDR3 bases are TGTGCCAGCAGTAAAAGCGGGCCCTCCTACGAGCAGTACTTC. This sequence joins TRBV6-2 or TRBV6-3 and TRBJ2-7, with a tentative D call TRBD2 (6 bases). Germline CDR1 is MNHEY and CDR2 is SVGEGT. The CDR3 has 14 amino acids. The V and J ends lost 5 bases and 0 bases respectively, with 11 bases between them.

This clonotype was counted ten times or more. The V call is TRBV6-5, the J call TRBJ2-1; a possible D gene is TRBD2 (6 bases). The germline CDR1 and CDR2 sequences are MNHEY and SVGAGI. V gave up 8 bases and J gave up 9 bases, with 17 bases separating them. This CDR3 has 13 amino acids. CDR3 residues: CASRGASAGEQFF. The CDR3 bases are TGTGCCAGCCGAGGAGCTAGCGCGGGTGAGCAGTTCTTC.

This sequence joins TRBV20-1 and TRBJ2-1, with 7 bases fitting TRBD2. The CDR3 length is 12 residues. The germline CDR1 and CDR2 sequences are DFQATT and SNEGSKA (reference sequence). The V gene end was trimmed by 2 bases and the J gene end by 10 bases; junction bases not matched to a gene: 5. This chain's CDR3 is CSARPTGGEQFF. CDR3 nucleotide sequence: TGCAGTGCTAGACCCACCGGGGGGGAGCAGTTCTTC.

The CDR3 loop reads CASRGGRTPYNEQFF. The CDR3 DNA is TGTGCCAGCAGAGGGGGCAGGACCCCCTACAATGAGCAGTTCTTC. V and J are TRBV7-2 and TRBJ2-1, with 7 nucleotides matching TRBD1. V gave up 6 bases and J gave up 2 bases; unmatched junction bases: 7. CDR3 length: 15 amino acids. The germline V gene encodes CDR1 SGHTA and CDR2 FQGNSA. Complete variable domain (other parts from reference TRBV7-2 and TRBJ2-1): GAGVSQSPSNKVTEKGKDVELRCDPISGHTALYWYRQSLGQGLEFLIYFQGNSAPDKSGLPSDRFSAERTGGSVSTLTIQRTQQEDSAVYLCASRGGRTPYNEQFFGPGTRLTVL.

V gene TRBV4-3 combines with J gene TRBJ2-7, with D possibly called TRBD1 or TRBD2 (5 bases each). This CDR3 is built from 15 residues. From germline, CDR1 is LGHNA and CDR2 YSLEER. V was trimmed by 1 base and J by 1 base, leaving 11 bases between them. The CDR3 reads CASSQGQGPSYEQYF. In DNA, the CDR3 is TGCGCCAGCAGCCAAGGGCAGGGACCTTCCTACGAGCAGTACTTC.

CDR3 in amino acids: CASSLAQGYTGELFF. The CDR3 region has the DNA TGCGCCAGCAGCTTGGCACAGGGGTACACCGGGGAGCTGTTTTTT. The chain couples TRBV5-1 to TRBJ2-2; 7 bases fit TRBD1. V was clipped by 0 bases and J by 3 bases; unmatched bases: 2. The germline V gene encodes CDR1 SGHRS and CDR2 YFSETQ. This CDR3 comprises 15 residues.

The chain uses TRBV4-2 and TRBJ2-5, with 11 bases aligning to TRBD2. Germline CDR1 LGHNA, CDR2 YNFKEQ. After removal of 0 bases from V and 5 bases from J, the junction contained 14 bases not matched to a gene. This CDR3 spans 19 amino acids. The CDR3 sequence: CASSQDPLAGGQERETQYF. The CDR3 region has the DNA TGTGCCAGCAGCCAAGATCCCCTAGCGGGGGGCCAGGAGCGGGAGACCCAGTACTTC.